The TCR beta chain described here comes from a study of cytomegalovirus exposure and HLA in healthy donors. Study results and caveats: Apparent HLA restriction characterized most CMV-associated TCR beta chains in a later analysis.

Vbeta (60) and Jbeta (13) primers were used in the PCR. Under the authors' procedure: Later analysis identified roughly 84 million unique TCR beta chains, some 10 million shared. The method was immunoSEQ multiplex PCR; TCRdb's version includes in-frame clones alone and lacks a portion of them. V, J and clone size are those of that table, while D and trimming were read from the DNA. The table lists about 170,000 clones, 75% to 80% of them singletons. As regards this clone: Its specificity is unknown.

V lost 5 bases and J 3 bases, leaving 11 bases between the germline ends. This CDR3 region has 14 residues. Germline CDR1 reads MNHEY; CDR2 reads SVGAGI. This clonotype originated in a woman in her forties or fifties in good health and CMV-seropositive. The sequenced material came from PBMCs. The chain joins TRBV6-5 to TRBJ1-5; D might be TRBD1 (5 bases). The CDR3 reads CASSRRENNQPQHF. The CDR3 region has the DNA TGTGCCAGCAGTCGCAGGGAAAACAATCAGCCCCAGCATTTT.